The 18 T cell receptor beta chains listed next were all sequenced from one sample in a study of blood T cell repertoires in COVID-19. Method: immunoSEQ multiplex PCR; TCRdb's copy keeps in-frame clones and lacks some. The table has 250,000 to 350,000 clones, 75% to 90% seen once. Sequencing used peripheral blood. The source is an older woman with COVID-19, enrolled during active disease.

The chain couples TRBV19 to TRBJ1-5; D uncertain. V lost 6 bases and J lost 9, with 12 bases in between. The CDR3 is 12 residues long. The germline V gene encodes CDR1 LNHDA and CDR2 SQIVND (reference sequence). The CDR3 nucleotides are TGTGCCAGTAGGACTTCACTACCGCCCCAGCATTTT. This codes for CASRTSLPPQHF.

The gene calls are TRBV9 and TRBJ2-2; unclear D gene. CDR3 length: 14 amino acids. In germline, CDR1 is SGDLS, CDR2 YYNGEE. V was shortened by 6 bases and J by 3 bases, with 12 bases between the two germline ends. This CDR3 reads CASTVAQDTGELFF. CDR3 nucleotides: TGTGCCAGCACCGTGGCTCAGGACACCGGGGAGCTGTTTTTT.

This chain links TRBV18 with TRBJ1-6; 9 nucleotides agree with TRBD1. This CDR3 contains 16 residues. V lost 0 bases and J lost 9; bases outside the gene matches: 6. The V gene's germline CDR1 is KGHSH and CDR2 LQKENI. CDR3 protein: CASSPPGTGNGSPLHF. The CDR3, as DNA: TGTGCCAGCTCACCACCCGGGACAGGGAATGGTTCACCCCTCCACTTT.

The chain recombines TRBV27 with TRBJ1-1; 7 nucleotides align to TRBD1. Trimming took 7 bases from V and 4 from J; bases not matched to a gene: 9. This CDR3 comprises 14 residues. Germline loops: CDR1 MNHEY, CDR2 SMNVEV (reference sequence). As DNA, the CDR3 is TGTGCCAGCACCTCGACAGGGACCGTCACTGAAGCTTTCTTT. This encodes CASTSTGTVTEAFF.

The rearrangement uses TRBV27 and TRBJ1-2; D is perhaps TRBD1 (5 bases). The V end was cut by 2 bases, the J end by 2 bases, with 6 bases between. This CDR3 region has 13 residues. Germline V gives CDR1 MNHEY, CDR2 SMNVEV (reference sequence). The CDR3 here is CASSLDRNYGYTF. The CDR3, as DNA: TGTGCCAGCAGTTTAGACAGAAACTATGGCTACACCTTC.

The chain carries TRBV12-3 or TRBV12-4 and TRBJ2-4, with 9 nucleotides matching TRBD2. V lost 10 bases to trimming and J lost 3 bases; unmatched junction nucleotides: 4. CDR3 length: 13 amino acids. The CDR3 is CAIRTSVKNIQYF. The CDR3 DNA follows: TGTGCCATCCGGACTAGCGTCAAAAACATTCAGTACTTC.

This rearrangement joins TRBV6-6 to TRBJ2-7; D ambiguous. CDR1 and CDR2 (germline): MNHNY, SVGAGI (reference sequence). With 5 bases removed from V and 3 bases from J, the gap between germline ends came to 14 bases. CDR3 length: 14 residues. CDR3 protein: CASSPPAGDYEQYF. CDR3 in DNA: TGTGCCAGCAGTCCCCCAGCAGGTGACTACGAGCAGTACTTC.

CDR3 bases: TGTGCCAGCAGTCAGGGGACCCACTCCTACAATGAGCAGTTCTTC. Protein product: CASSQGTHSYNEQFF. V is TRBV6-5 and J is TRBJ2-1; D perhaps matches TRBD1 (6 bases). CDR3 length: 15 residues. The ends were cut back, 5 bases at V and 0 bases at J, with 11 bases in the middle. CDR1 and CDR2 from the germline V gene are MNHEY and SVGAGI.

The chain couples TRBV18 to TRBJ2-5; 8 bases line up with TRBD1. The CDR3 covers 15 residues. Germline V CDR1 and CDR2: KGHSH, LQKENI. V gave up 0 bases and J gave up 1 base; unmatched junction bases: 1. CDR3 sequence reads: CASSPPDRAQETQYF. CDR3 nucleotide sequence: TGTGCCAGCTCACCACCGGACAGGGCCCAAGAGACCCAGTACTTC. The complete variable domain, with remaining parts taken from reference TRBV18 and TRBJ2-5, reads NAGVMQNPRHLVRRRGQEARLRCSPMKGHSHVYWYRQLPEEGLKFMVYLQKENIIDESGMPKERFSAEFPKEGPSILRIQQVVRGDSAAYFCASSPPDRAQETQYFGPGTRLLVL.

V usage is TRBV18 and J usage is TRBJ2-6; D might be TRBD1 (5 bases). CDR3 size: 15 residues. The germline gives CDR1 KGHSH, CDR2 LQKENI. The V end was cut by 3 bases, the J end by 3 bases, with 9 bases between. CDR3 DNA sequence: TGTGCCAGCTCACCGTTAGGGGTTGGGGCCAACGTCCTGACTTTC. Translated: CASSPLGVGANVLTF.

V gene TRBV14 combines with J gene TRBJ1-4; D perhaps matches TRBD1 (6 bases). The CDR3 consists of 14 residues. With 4 bases removed from V and 4 bases from J, the gap between germline ends came to 10 bases. Germline V gives CDR1 SGHDN, CDR2 FVKESK. CDR3 DNA sequence: TGTGCCAGCAGCCTCGGACAGTTTAATGAAAAACTGTTTTTT. Translated, it gives CASSLGQFNEKLFF. Supplemented by reference TRBV14 and TRBJ1-4, the full variable domain reads EAGVTQFPSHSVIEKGQTVTLRCDPISGHDNLYWYRRVMGKEIKFLLHFVKESKQDESGMPNNRFLAERTGGTYSTLKVQPAELEDSGVYFCASSLGQFNEKLFFGSGTQLSVL.

With respect to this clone: Other nucleotide sequences in the sample specify the same CDR3. This chain joins TRBV19 and TRBJ1-3, with unresolved D. Germline V lookup: CDR1 LNHDA, CDR2 SQIVND (reference sequence). CDR3 length: 13 residues. Trimming pared 7 bases from V and 0 bases from J, leaving 7 bases between. CDR3 amino acids: CASTSLSGNTIYF. As DNA, the CDR3 is TGTGCCAGTACAAGCCTCTCTGGAAACACCATATATTTT.

The chain uses TRBV29-1 and TRBJ1-3; D perhaps matches TRBD1 (5 bases). Deletions cut 4 bases from V and 4 bases from J, with 11 bases between. Germline V CDR1 and CDR2: SQVTM, ANQGSEA. The CDR3 length is 13 residues. The CDR3 is CSVGPGHGNTIYF. CDR3 nucleotides: TGCAGCGTTGGGCCTGGACACGGAAACACCATATATTTT.

As to this clone: Additional DNA sequences in this sample encode the identical CDR3. This rearrangement joins TRBV18 to TRBJ1-1; D is possibly TRBD1 (5 bases). The length of the CDR3 is 14 residues. The V gene's germline CDR1 is KGHSH and CDR2 LQKENI. The germline V and J ends were trimmed by 2 bases and 5 bases, with 12 bases remaining between them. The CDR3 nucleotides read TGTGCCAGCTCACCAGGTGGGGGAGGAACTGAAGCTTTCTTT. This encodes CASSPGGGGTEAFF.

The CDR3 coding sequence is TGCGCCAGCAGTCTCGGGGGGAACGCGAACACCGGGGAGCTGTTTTTT. Translated, it gives CASSLGGNANTGELFF. The chain uses TRBV5-1 and TRBJ2-2, with 7 bases aligning to TRBD2. This CDR3 is 16 amino acids long. CDR1 is SGHRS and CDR2 is YFSETQ in the germline V gene. Unmatched junction bases numbered 7, after V lost 5 bases and J lost 0 bases.

The J gene is TRBJ2-5, the V gene TRBV24-1, with 7 bases identical to TRBD1. Germline CDR1 reads KGHDR; CDR2 reads SFDVKD. The ends lost 1 base at V and 1 base at J; junction bases unmatched: 2. The length of the CDR3 is 15 residues. The CDR3 protein is CATSDFWDSQETQYF. In nucleotides, the CDR3 is TGTGCCACCAGTGATTTTTGGGACAGCCAAGAGACCCAGTACTTC.

V and J are TRBV4-2 and TRBJ2-5, with TRBD2 as a possible D gene (7 bases). The germline V gene has CDR1 LGHNA and CDR2 YNFKEQ. V lost 6 bases and J 1 base, leaving 12 bases between the germline ends. This CDR3 contains 14 residues. The CDR3 sequence is CASRGGGVQETQYF. The CDR3 DNA is TGTGCCAGCAGGGGAGGGGGGGTCCAAGAGACCCAGTACTTC.

This clone was detected once. The chain links TRBV6-5 to TRBJ2-7; 16 nucleotides align to TRBD2. After removal of 4 bases from V and 5 bases from J, the junction contained 5 bases not matched to a gene. The CDR3 totals 16 residues. Germline CDR1 and CDR2: MNHEY and SVGAGI. CDR3 bases: TGTGCCAGCAGTTGGGTCGGGACTAGCGGGGGGGACGAGCAGTACTTC. Translated: CASSWVGTSGGDEQYF.